The T cell receptor (beta chain) under discussion was sequenced for a study of cytomegalovirus exposure and HLA in healthy donors. It was with 60 Vbeta and 13 Jbeta primers that the PCR ran. Sequencing was performed with immunoSEQ multiplex PCR; in TCRdb, only in-frame clones are kept and a portion is missing. Counted here are over 75,000 clones, about 81% occurring once; the ten biggest clones make up roughly 2.3%. The clonotype comes from a woman in her forties or fifties in good health and CMV-seronegative. Sequences were obtained from PBMCs.

The CDR3 DNA reads TGTGCCAGCATCAAGGGGGTGGGGTACGAGACCCAGTACTTC. Translation: CASIKGVGYETQYF. The chain combines TRBV11-2 with TRBJ2-5, with D maybe TRBD1 (6 bases). In germline, CDR1 is SGHAT, CDR2 FQNNGV. This CDR3 region has 14 residues. The V end was cut by 7 bases, the J end by 5 bases, with 17 bases between.